This TCR beta chain was sequenced during a study of T-cell memory formation after mild COVID-19. The CDR3 length is 13 residues. Per the germline V gene, CDR1 is MDHEN and CDR2 is SYDVKM. With 6 bases removed from V and 8 bases from J, the gap between germline ends came to 14 bases. A remark on this clonotype: What it binds is not known.

Each CDR3 protein is one row after TCRdb ran MiXCR on the 5' RACE reads. The sample includes about 340,000 distinct CDR3 sequences, roughly 13% of them seen just once. Study-level points and caveats: Memory from before infection featured some responding clones, which suggests cross-reactive memory joined. A second wave expanding day 15 to 37 was CD4+-biased; contracting clones were balanced.

V gene TRBV28 combines with J gene TRBJ2-1; maybe TRBD2 (6 bases). The sequencing input was PBMCs or a T cell subset sorted from them (not recorded which). This clonotype originated in a man between 18 and 35 years old who had mild COVID-19 (a few samples of this study predate the infection). Cell type and time point are not known. The CDR3 region has the DNA TGTGCCAGCAGCCCCGGGGGTATGGATGAGCAGTTCTTC. Translation gives CASSPGGMDEQFF.